Listed below are T cell receptor beta chains from one sample, sequenced in a study of memory CD4+ T cells and cytomegalovirus serostatus. The data were produced by immunoSEQ multiplex PCR, yet TCRdb's version contains in-frame clones alone and is incomplete. Seen here are 50,000 to 75,000 clones, approximately 85% observed once, and the top ten hold around 0.9%. The sample was memory CD4+ T cells from blood. The source is an adult in good health and CMV-seronegative. The CDR3 runs from the conserved cysteine through the conserved F or W. Each record gives: J gene, V gene, CDR3 protein.

>TRBJ1-4|TRBV6-5
CASSSASGVPEKLFF
>TRBJ1-5|TRBV6-1
CASSASGALGQPQHF
>TRBJ2-7|TRBV1
CTSSLGTSGISRCYEQYF
>TRBJ2-3|TRBV2
CASLGGGGRDTQYF
>TRBJ2-3|TRBV5-6
CASSPMAGVVGDTQYF
>TRBJ2-1|TRBV7-3
CASSHGFGEQFF
>TRBJ2-2|TRBV4-1
CASKAAGGTPGELFF
>TRBJ2-7|TRBV5-1
CASRSGISSYEQYF
>TRBJ2-3|TRBV11-2
CASSLVAGFTDTQYF
>TRBJ2-7|TRBV10-3
CAIRTTGLSSYEQYF
>TRBJ2-7|TRBV5-4
CASSRGMAYEQYF
>TRBJ1-2|TRBV27
CASSFARSNYGYTF
>TRBJ1-2|TRBV7-8
CASSFRPGLDYGYTF
>TRBJ2-7|TRBV28
CASSSTGTVLSYEQYF
>TRBJ1-1|TRBV5-4
CASSLFGSATEAFF
>TRBJ2-7|TRBV2
CASTRLGPGLSEQYF
>TRBJ1-1|TRBV7-2
CASSFKTGTEAFF
>TRBJ1-2|TRBV5-1
CASSLARTANSGYGYTF
>TRBJ1-1|TRBV15
CATSRENRNTEAFF
>TRBJ2-1|TRBV6-4
CASSLEGHNEQFF
>TRBJ1-4|TRBV5-1
CASKISGTGGYEKLFF
>TRBJ2-7|TRBV5-4
CASSRDRDLLNF
>TRBJ2-6|TRBV15
CATSIRQGSSGANVLTF
>TRBJ1-2|TRBV6-6
CASSYSQGATGYTF